These 5 T cell receptor beta chains originate from one sample sequenced in a study of blood T cell repertoires in COVID-19. TCRdb's table, derived via immunoSEQ multiplex PCR, lists solely in-frame clones and lacks some. The sample holds roughly 250,000 clones, 81% seen once. Sequencing input: peripheral blood. All receptors come from a woman in her sixties with active or convalescent COVID-19.

The rearrangement joins TRBV11-3 to TRBJ1-1; perhaps TRBD1 as D (5 bases). V gave up 5 bases and J gave up 4 bases, with 14 bases separating them. The germline gives CDR1 SGHNT, CDR2 YENEEA. The CDR3 extends over 14 amino acids. CDR3 in amino acids: CASSKQGSGTEAFF. DNA for the CDR3: TGTGCCAGCAGCAAGCAGGGATCGGGCACTGAAGCTTTCTTT. Full variable domain (rest looked up from reference TRBV11-3 and TRBJ1-1): EAGVVQSPRYKIIEKKQPVAFWCNPISGHNTLYWYLQNLGQGPELLIRYENEEAVDDSQLPKDRFSAERLKGVDSTLKIQPAELGDSAVYLCASSKQGSGTEAFFGQGTRLTVV.

Only one count was recorded for this clone. CDR3 in DNA: TGTGCCAGCTCATACGGTCCCGGGGGGGGCCCACCAGATACGCAGTATTTT. Protein: CASSYGPGGGPPDTQYF. This chain connects TRBV18 to TRBJ2-3; TRBD2 matches at 8 bases. CDR3 size: 17 residues. Losses at the gene ends were 5 bases for V and 4 bases for J; bases not matched to a gene: 14. Germline V gene data show CDR1 as KGHSH and CDR2 as LQKENI.

The chain recombines TRBV4-3 with TRBJ1-1; a weak D match, TRBD1 (6 bases). The CDR3 loop spans 13 amino acids. CDR1 is LGHNA and CDR2 is YSLEER in the germline V gene. Trimming cost V 6 bases and J 1 base, with 9 bases left between them. The CDR3: CASSYRENTEAFF. The DNA for the CDR3 is TGCGCCAGCAGTTACAGGGAGAACACTGAAGCTTTCTTT.

V gene TRBV7-8 combines with J gene TRBJ1-4; TRBD1 aligns across 7 bases. The CDR3 covers 16 residues. Germline CDR1 SGHVS, CDR2 FQNEAQ. V was pared by 2 bases and J by 8 bases, with 11 bases of the junction left unmatched. For the CDR3, the DNA is TGTGCCAGCAGCTTATCCAATCAGGGGGTAGGGGAAAAACTGTTTTTT. Its protein product is CASSLSNQGVGEKLFF.

V usage is TRBV9 and J usage is TRBJ1-4; tentative D call: TRBD1 (5 bases). The CDR3 covers 15 residues. CDR1 and CDR2 from the germline V gene are SGDLS and YYNGEE. Between the trimmed V and J ends, which lost 1 base and 3 bases, there was a span of 10 bases. Here the CDR3 reads CASSVLGGPNEKLFF. CDR3 in DNA: TGTGCCAGCAGCGTATTGGGGGGACCTAATGAAAAACTGTTTTTT.